A selection of T cell receptor beta chains follows, all from one sample in a study of CD8+CD57+ T cells in acquired aplastic anemia. One entry per CDR3 protein results from TCRdb running MiXCR on the reads. The sample yields about 190,000 distinct CDR3 sequences, 64% seen once. The sample comprised sorted CD4+, CD8+, or CD8+CD57+ T cells (not recorded which) from PBMCs. These receptors came from a human donor with severe aplastic anemia or a healthy control (not recorded which). CDR3s include the opening cysteine and the closing phenylalanine or tryptophan. A D gene is named only where the DNA matches it firmly. Not every row has a clone size; where given, it reads once, few, many or a size class.

NA | TRBJ2-2 | NA | TRBV5-1 | 13 | CASRPIADGELFF | TGCGCCAGCAGGCCGATAGCAGACGGGGAGCTGTTTTTT
NA | TRBJ2-7 | NA | TRBV7-8 | 16 | CASSFTPTGIPYEQYF | TGTGCCAGCAGCTTCACCCCTACAGGGATCCCCTACGAGCAGTACTTC
NA | TRBJ2-1 | NA | TRBV19 | 14 | CASTRRVADNEQFF | TGTGCCAGTACCCGGAGAGTAGCAGACAATGAGCAGTTCTTC
NA | TRBJ2-7 | NA | TRBV7-2 | 12 | CASSRRELEQYF | TGTGCCAGCAGCCGCCGGGAGTTGGAGCAGTACTTC
few | TRBJ1-6 | NA | TRBV7-9 | 12 | CASSLGASPLHF | TGTGCCAGCAGCTTGGGGGCTTCACCCCTCCACTTT
NA | TRBJ1-1 | NA | TRBV9 | 12 | CASSAQGWEAFF | TGTGCCAGCAGCGCTCAGGGATGGGAAGCTTTCTTT
once | TRBJ2-7 | TRBD2 | TRBV7-9 | 14 | CASSTRDYDYEQYF | TGCGCCAGCAGCACCCGGGACTATGACTACGAGCAGTACTTC
many | TRBJ1-1 | NA | TRBV28 | 13 | CASSHRGNTEAFF | TGTGCCAGCAGTCATCGGGGGAACACTGAAGCTTTCTTT
NA | TRBJ2-5 | TRBD2 | TRBV7-8 | 13 | CASHPGGGETQYF | TGTGCCAGTCACCCGGGGGGTGGAGAGACCCAGTACTTC
NA | TRBJ2-7 | NA | TRBV12-3/TRBV12-4 | 14 | CASSLELRGAEQYF | TGTGCCAGCAGCCTGGAGCTACGGGGAGCCGAGCAGTACTTC
many | TRBJ2-7 | TRBD1 | TRBV7-6 | 18 | CASSLDSLPGQGTYEQYF | TGTGCCAGCAGCTTAGACAGTTTACCGGGACAGGGCACCTACGAGCAGTACTTC
NA | TRBJ1-5 | NA | TRBV4-1 | 18 | CASSQEGVTGDADQPQHF | TGCGCCAGCAGCCAAGAGGGGGTGACGGGCGATGCGGATCAGCCCCAGCATTTT
few | TRBJ2-5 | NA | TRBV7-9 | 19 | CASSLRDNHRRGFIETQYF | TGTGCCAGCAGCCTCCGGGACAATCACCGCCGGGGGTTCATAGAGACCCAGTACTTC
NA | TRBJ1-1 | NA | TRBV15 | 15 | CATSRDPPGGTEAFF | TGTGCCACCAGCAGAGATCCCCCGGGTGGGACTGAAGCTTTCTTT
NA | TRBJ2-7 | NA | TRBV12-3/TRBV12-4 | 14 | CASSYAGAGYEQYF | TGTGCCAGCAGTTACGCAGGGGCCGGGTACGAGCAGTACTTC
NA | TRBJ1-1 | NA | TRBV2 | 14 | CASSDRGRDTEAFF | TGTGCCAGCAGTGATAGGGGTAGGGACACTGAAGCTTTCTTT
NA | TRBJ2-7 | NA | TRBV2 | 14 | CASSDLTGTYEQYF | TGTGCCAGCAGTGATTTAACAGGGACCTACGAGCAGTACTTC
NA | TRBJ1-1 | NA | TRBV7-3 | 15 | CASSPTPYEDTEAFF | TGCGCCAGCAGCCCCACACCTTACGAGGACACTGAAGCTTTCTTT
once | TRBJ2-7 | NA | TRBV20-1 | 13 | CSARKGPFGEQYF | TGCAGTGCTAGAAAAGGGCCCTTCGGCGAGCAGTACTTC
NA | TRBJ1-1 | TRBD1 | TRBV7-2 | 15 | CASRPRQGSYTEAFF | TGTGCCAGCAGGCCGAGACAGGGCTCGTACACTGAAGCTTTCTTT
NA | TRBJ1-1 | NA | TRBV19 | 15 | CATKEVGELNTEAFF | TGTGCCACCAAGGAGGTTGGGGAACTGAACACTGAAGCTTTCTTT
NA | TRBJ2-5 | NA | TRBV6-2/TRBV6-3 | 13 | CATLATGEETQYF | TGTGCCACCCTAGCCACGGGAGAAGAGACCCAGTACTTC
few | TRBJ2-3 | NA | TRBV7-9 | 14 | CASSLPGGTDTQYF | TGTGCCAGCAGCTTACCCGGAGGGACAGATACGCAGTATTTT